The 10 T cell receptor beta chains presented below share a single source sample, sequenced in a study of T-cell memory formation after mild COVID-19. Using its own MiXCR run on the 5' RACE reads, TCRdb lists one record per CDR3 protein. This sample carries roughly 600,000 distinct CDR3 sequences, approximately 18% of them seen once, and the ten largest clones take around 11%. The sample comprised PBMCs or a T cell subset sorted from them (not recorded which). The receptors shown here come from an adult woman who had mild COVID-19 (a few samples of this study predate the infection). Cell type and time point are not known.

This chain joins TRBV14 and TRBJ2-1, with unresolved D. The CDR3 totals 12 residues. Germline CDR1 SGHDN, CDR2 FVKESK. With 4 bases removed from V and 10 bases from J, the gap between germline ends came to 11 bases. The CDR3 sequence is CASSPSRHEQFF. Written as DNA, the CDR3 is TGTGCCAGCAGCCCATCGAGGCACGAGCAGTTCTTC.

The V call is TRBV7-9, the J call TRBJ2-2; 15 bases agree with TRBD2. Germline loops: CDR1 SEHNR, CDR2 FQNEAQ (reference sequence). The CDR3 covers 17 residues. The trim removed 5 bases at V and 4 bases at J, leaving 5 bases unmatched. The chain's CDR3 is CASSPGLAGGITGELFF. The CDR3 coding sequence is TGTGCCAGCAGCCCGGGACTAGCGGGGGGCATCACCGGGGAGCTGTTTTTT.

Only a few counts were recorded for this clonotype. This chain links TRBV27 with TRBJ2-5; no definite D call. Germline-derived CDR1 and CDR2 are MNHEY and SMNVEV (reference sequence). The CDR3 sequence is 13 residues long. V was clipped by 2 bases and J by 7 bases, with 11 bases between them. CDR3 nucleotides: TGTGCCAGCAGTTTAGGACGGGCAGGGACCCAGTACTTC. Translated: CASSLGRAGTQYF.

The chain couples TRBV3-1 to TRBJ2-3, with D possibly being TRBD1 or TRBD2 (7 bases each). The CDR3 is 14 residues long. CDR1 is LGHDT and CDR2 is YNNKEL in the germline V gene (reference sequence). Trimming pared 6 bases from V and 5 bases from J, leaving 15 bases between. CDR3 sequence (DNA): TGTGCCAGCAGTACGACAGGGAGGGGAGATACGCAGTATTTT. Amino acid sequence: CASSTTGRGDTQYF.

This chain joins TRBV4-1 and TRBJ1-2, with TRBD1 matching over 7 bases. CDR1 is MGHRA and CDR2 is YSYEKL in the germline V gene. V was clipped by 0 bases and J by 3 bases; unmatched bases: 4. The CDR3 covers 15 residues. The CDR3 region is CASSQEDRSYYGYTF. The DNA of the CDR3 is TGCGCCAGCAGCCAAGAGGACAGGAGCTACTATGGCTACACCTTC.

V is TRBV7-6 and J is TRBJ2-5, with D perhaps TRBD2 (5 bases). Germline V gene data show CDR1 as SGHVS and CDR2 as FNYEAQ. The CDR3 totals 15 residues. V lost 1 base to trimming and J lost 4 bases, with 13 bases between them. CDR3 amino acids: CASSLEVSVTETQYF. Here the CDR3 DNA reads TGTGCCAGCAGCTTAGAAGTTAGCGTGACAGAGACCCAGTACTTC. The full variable domain, in which reference TRBV7-6 and TRBJ2-5 provide the parts outside the CDR3, is GAGVSQSPRYKVTKRGQDVALRCDPISGHVSLYWYRQALGQGPEFLTYFNYEAQQDKSGLPNDRFSAERPEGSISTLTIQRTEQRDSAMYRCASSLEVSVTETQYFGPGTRLLVL.

V and J are TRBV27 and TRBJ2-1, with TRBD2 matching 9 bases. Germline V lookup: CDR1 MNHEY, CDR2 SMNVEV (reference sequence). This CDR3 is built from 16 residues. V lost 8 bases and J lost 4; bases outside the gene matches: 12. Here the CDR3 reads CASARIAGVPYNEQFF. Written as DNA, the CDR3 is TGTGCCAGCGCCAGGATAGCGGGGGTACCTTACAATGAGCAGTTCTTC.

This clonotype was counted between two and nine times. V is TRBV7-8 and J is TRBJ1-2, with 11 bases fitting TRBD1. CDR3 length: 16 amino acids. V lost 3 bases and J lost 4; bases outside the gene matches: 7. Per germline, CDR1 SGHVS and CDR2 FQNEAQ. The CDR3 nucleotides read TGTGCCAGCAGCTTCAGGACAGGGGGCACCGGCTATGGCTACACCTTC. Its protein product is CASSFRTGGTGYGYTF.

The chain has TRBV29-1 and TRBJ2-7; D is unclear. The CDR3 covers 11 residues. Trimming took 2 bases from V and 3 from J, leaving 5 bases between them. Germline-derived CDR1 and CDR2 are SQVTM and ANQGSEA. This CDR3 is CSVEIDYEQYF. CDR3 DNA sequence: TGCAGCGTTGAAATTGACTACGAGCAGTACTTC.

This sequence joins TRBV4-2 and TRBJ2-2, with 7 bases matching TRBD1. The CDR3 sequence is 16 residues long. The germline V gene encodes CDR1 LGHNA and CDR2 YNFKEQ. Unmatched junction bases numbered 7, after V lost 4 bases and J lost 2 bases. CDR3 sequence reads: CASSRGGQTNTGELFF. CDR3 nucleotide sequence: TGTGCCAGCAGCCGTGGGGGACAGACCAACACCGGGGAGCTGTTTTTT.